The 8 T cell receptor beta chains listed next were all sequenced from one sample in a study of cytomegalovirus exposure and HLA in healthy donors. Clones were read by immunoSEQ multiplex PCR, and TCRdb kept only the in-frame ones, dropping some. Here the sample spans 150,000 to 200,000 clones, about 96% being singletons. Sequencing was done on a sample of PBMCs. The receptors come from a woman between 18 and 29 years old in good health and CMV-seronegative.

The gene calls are TRBV18 and TRBJ1-2; D unclear. The CDR3 contains 14 residues. Germline V gives CDR1 KGHSH, CDR2 LQKENI. Trimming took off 4 bases at V and 12 bases at J, with 21 bases between the two ends. The CDR3 nucleotides are TGTGCCAGCTCACGGGAAGGGTCCTCATCGGGAAACACCTTC. Translation: CASSREGSSSGNTF.

This clone was observed a single time. This rearrangement joins TRBV7-2 to TRBJ2-2; 9 nucleotides align to TRBD1. With 2 bases clipped from V and 6 bases from J, the junction kept 4 bases outside the gene matches. Per germline, CDR1 SGHTA and CDR2 FQGNSA. The CDR3 is 15 residues long. The DNA of the CDR3 is TGTGCCAGCAGCTTAAGTAGACAGGGGGCCGGGGAGCTGTTTTTT. Its protein product is CASSLSRQGAGELFF.

This chain links TRBV9 with TRBJ1-2; D ambiguous. The CDR3 has 15 amino acids. Trimming took 0 bases from V and 7 from J, leaving 16 bases between them. In germline, CDR1 is SGDLS, CDR2 YYNGEE. CDR3 protein: CASSVVSGLSSGYTF. Written as DNA, the CDR3 is TGTGCCAGCAGCGTAGTGTCTGGGCTGAGTAGTGGCTACACCTTC.

The chain employs TRBV5-1 and TRBJ2-3; D remains ambiguous. The CDR3 totals 14 residues. Trimming stripped 2 bases from V and 0 bases from J, with 7 bases between. Germline lookup yields CDR1 SGHRS and CDR2 YFSETQ. CDR3 loop: CASSLQPSTDTQYF. DNA of the CDR3: TGCGCCAGCAGCTTACAGCCCAGCACAGATACGCAGTATTTT.

The chain employs TRBV5-1 and TRBJ2-6; TRBD1 aligns across 8 bases. The ends lost 4 bases at V and 0 bases at J; junction bases unmatched: 6. The V gene's germline CDR1 is SGHRS and CDR2 YFSETQ. The CDR3 sequence is 17 residues long. The CDR3 coding sequence is TGCGCCAGCAGCGTTGGGACAGGAAGCTCTGGGGCCAACGTCCTGACTTTC. Translated: CASSVGTGSSGANVLTF.

The rearrangement links TRBV6-5 to TRBJ1-2, with D unclear. V lost 5 bases and J 8 bases, leaving 12 bases between the germline ends. The CDR3 spans 12 residues. Germline loops: CDR1 MNHEY, CDR2 SVGAGI. As DNA, the CDR3 is TGTGCCAGCAGTACAACCAGCGGCGGCTACACCTTC. Residues: CASSTTSGGYTF.

V usage is TRBV9 and J usage is TRBJ1-3; D ambiguous. The CDR3 runs to 16 residues. V lost 4 bases, J lost 0 bases, and 14 bases lay in between. Per germline, CDR1 SGDLS and CDR2 YYNGEE. As DNA, the CDR3 is TGTGCCAGCAGCTCCTCGGACTTTCCCTCTGGAAACACCATATATTTT. The encoded protein is CASSSSDFPSGNTIYF.

The rearrangement joins TRBV7-8 to TRBJ1-5; 10 nucleotides match TRBD1. Germline CDR1 and CDR2: SGHVS and FQNEAQ. Unmatched junction bases numbered 3, after V lost 1 base and J lost 6 bases. CDR3 length equals 15 residues. CDR3 sequence reads: CASSLGDRGSQPQHF. CDR3 sequence (DNA): TGTGCCAGCAGCTTAGGGGACAGGGGTTCTCAGCCCCAGCATTTT.